The entry below gives a single T cell receptor beta chain sequence along with its context. The antigen this receptor binds is unknown. Base qualities are not at hand, and no much larger clone is one base apart. The data belong to a study of radiation and T cells in renal cell carcinoma (TCRdb year 2020). About the study as a whole: Samples were obtained from a clinical trial, in which 15 Gy stereotactic body radiation therapy was delivered to primary renal cell carcinomas and nephrectomy was performed 4 weeks later. A total of 50 to 60 samples underwent TCR beta sequencing, made up of 25 or so tumors and some 27 peripheral blood samples. In the 45 to 65 samples combined, about 4 million unique CDR3 nucleotide sequences were found, encoding about 2.7 million unique CDR3 amino acid sequences.

TCR beta libraries were generated from genomic DNA with the immunoSEQ kit, following the manufacturer's recommendations. To prepare libraries, a first multiplex PCR with proprietary primers was run, followed by a second PCR that added unique barcodes, and a bead cleanup was done after each round. Each sample batch included a kit-provided positive control reaction and a negative control reaction. The final libraries were assessed on an Agilent 4200 TapeStation D1000 ScreenTape, pooled by volume, and quantified by qPCR. Sequencing was performed on an Illumina NextSeq500 using a MidOutput 150-cycle cartridge, with 156 Read1 cycles, 15 Index1 cycles, and the kit custom primers. The pooled library was loaded at 0.8 to 1 pM, with an approximately 21% PhiX control spiked in. The paper's data handling went like this. The vendor-processed data were analyzed in R, and a clonotype was defined as all T cells that share the same CDR3 nucleotide sequence. For clone abundance analyses, frequencies were normalized to the 10,000 most abundant clones per sample. Before analysis, public T cell clones were removed, and these numbered fewer than six per sample on average. Tumor-enriched and baseline blood-enriched clonotypes were defined by at least a 32-fold difference in abundance between compartments. A beta-binomial differential abundance model was used to identify clonotypes that were expanded or contracted between blood time points. Tumor-blood repertoire similarity was measured with the Baroni-Urbani and Buser coefficient, and group comparisons used two-tailed Wilcoxon tests in R. Imported from immuneACCESS, the table was reduced by TCRdb to in-frame sequences with V and J called. These copies leave out some clones; in studies compared against another copy, an unresolved V gene accounts for under half, and the cause of the remainder is not known. D and trimming come from the DNA, and the V and J calls and clone size come from that table. Counted in this sample were about 130,000 clones; around nine tenths of them appeared once. The ten top clones hold 4.5% to 7.5% of the sample.

The full study reports these points: Effects of radiation dose or scheduling on the TCR repertoire could not be addressed with the single-armed trial design. Dynamics of the blood repertoire were not tracked past 4 weeks after treatment. Top tumor clonotypes rose in blood from baseline to 2 weeks post-radiation, then contracted by 4 weeks, suggesting transient expansion of tumor-resident clones. Because pretreatment tumor biopsies were not available, the baseline intratumoral presence of clonotypes could not be determined.

The germline V gene specifies SGHRS as CDR1 and YFSETQ as CDR2. V is pared back by 4 bases and J by 2 bases, with 13 bases lying between the germline termini. Counted from cysteine to phenylalanine, this CDR3 has 14 amino acids. Kept here is only the CDR3 DNA, which spans 42 bases and is read in frame from base 1. This sample's time point label indicates: blood 2 weeks post-SBRT. Interpreted using the paper, the treatment or condition label stands for: 15 Gy SBRT to primary tumor, nephrectomy 4 weeks later. Serial peripheral blood from radiation-treated patients was sampled at baseline, 2 weeks and 4 weeks after SBRT to track tumor-enriched clonotypes. Renal cell carcinoma with clear cell pathology was present in all patients. The QIAamp DNA Blood Mini Kit (Qiagen) was used to prepare genomic DNA for TCR sequencing. Samples were included in the analyses only if all quality control checks were passed.

The chain couples TRBV5-1 to TRBJ2-7; possibly the D gene is TRBD2, per 6 matching bases. This TCR derives from a woman aged 70-85 years with renal cell carcinoma. Material: blood, obtained from a patient whose treatment included radiotherapy and nephrectomy. In nucleotide form, the sequence is TGCGCCAGCAGCGAGACTAGTTATCCCTACGAGCAGTACTTC. It is translated as CASSETSYPYEQYF.